The next 2 T cell receptor beta chains were all read from a single sample in a study of regulatory T cells in long-lasting Graves disease. For TCR beta, libraries came from iRepertoire HTBI primers and Arm-PCR of CDR3 regions. MiXCR, run by TCRdb on the multiplex PCR reads, gives a single entry per CDR3 protein. This sample carries about 470,000 distinct CDR3 sequences, under 25% of them seen once, and the ten largest clones take 7.8%. Time point meaning: persistent/refractory GD, antithyroid drugs over 5 years with positive TRAb. TCR sequences were obtained from RNA taken from PBMCs. The starting material was peripheral blood mononuclear cells (PBMCs), obtained when the disease was refractory, from a patient treated with antithyroid drugs. These receptors all stem from a female donor with Graves disease.

Many counts were recorded for this clonotype. The CDR3 bases are TGTGCCACCATTACTCGGGGTGGGAGCACCGGGGAGCTGTTTTTT. As protein: CATITRGGSTGELFF. The chain is built from TRBV2 and TRBJ2-2; TRBD2 might be the D (5 bases). Germline CDR1 and CDR2: SNHLY and FYNNEI. The CDR3 extends over 15 amino acids. Trimming took 10 bases from V and 4 from J, leaving 19 bases between them.

This clonotype was seen ten or more times. V usage is TRBV5-1 and J usage is TRBJ1-2; no definite D call. The V and J ends lost 4 bases and 8 bases respectively, with 15 bases between them. CDR3 length: 13 residues. The germline V gene encodes CDR1 SGHRS and CDR2 YFSETQ. The CDR3 here is CASSPDGVVGYTF. The DNA for the CDR3 is TGCGCCAGCAGCCCCGACGGCGTCGTGGGCTACACCTTC. Drawing the rest from reference TRBV5-1 and TRBJ1-2, the complete variable domain is KAGVTQTPRYLIKTRGQQVTLSCSPISGHRSVSWYQQTPGQGLQFLFEYFSETQRNKGNFPGRFSGRQFSNSRSEMNVSTLELGDSALYLCASSPDGVVGYTFGSGTRLTVV.